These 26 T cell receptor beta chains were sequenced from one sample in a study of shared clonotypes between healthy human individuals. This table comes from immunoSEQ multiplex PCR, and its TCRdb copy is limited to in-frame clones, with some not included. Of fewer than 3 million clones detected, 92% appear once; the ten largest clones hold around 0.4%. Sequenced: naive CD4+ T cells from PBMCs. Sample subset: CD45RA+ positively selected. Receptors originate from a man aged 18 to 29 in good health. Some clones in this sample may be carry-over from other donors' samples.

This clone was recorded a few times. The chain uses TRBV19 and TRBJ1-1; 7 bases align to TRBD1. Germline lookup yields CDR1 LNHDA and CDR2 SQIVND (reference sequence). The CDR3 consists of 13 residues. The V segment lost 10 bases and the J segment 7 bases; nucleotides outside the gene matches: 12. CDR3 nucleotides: TGTGCCACCATTAAACAGGGGTGGGATGAAGCTTTCTTT. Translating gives CATIKQGWDEAFF.

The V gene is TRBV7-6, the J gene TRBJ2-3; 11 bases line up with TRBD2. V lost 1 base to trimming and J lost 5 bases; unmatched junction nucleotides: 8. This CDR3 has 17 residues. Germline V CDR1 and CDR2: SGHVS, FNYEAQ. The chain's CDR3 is CASSLGPVAGGQDTQYF. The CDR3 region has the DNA TGTGCCAGCAGCTTAGGACCGGTAGCGGGAGGGCAAGATACGCAGTATTTT.

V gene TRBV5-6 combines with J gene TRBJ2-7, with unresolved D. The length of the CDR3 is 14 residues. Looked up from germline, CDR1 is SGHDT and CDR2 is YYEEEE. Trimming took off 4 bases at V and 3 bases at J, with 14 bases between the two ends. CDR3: CASSLLENGYEQYF. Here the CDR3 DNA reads TGTGCCAGCAGCCTGCTAGAGAATGGCTACGAGCAGTACTTC.

DNA of the CDR3: TGTGCCAGCTCTCAGGACCCCCAAGGCAATAATTCACCCCTCCACTTT. It codes for CASSQDPQGNNSPLHF. The rearrangement uses TRBV18 and TRBJ1-6; D not resolved. In germline, CDR1 is KGHSH, CDR2 LQKENI. V was cut by 6 bases and J by 5 bases, with 17 bases left in between. The CDR3 consists of 16 residues. The entire variable domain, with the rest obtained from reference TRBV18 and TRBJ1-6, is as follows: NAGVMQNPRHLVRRRGQEARLRCSPMKGHSHVYWYRQLPEEGLKFMVYLQKENIIDESGMPKERFSAEFPKEGPSILRIQQVVRGDSAAYFCASSQDPQGNNSPLHFGNGTRLTVT.

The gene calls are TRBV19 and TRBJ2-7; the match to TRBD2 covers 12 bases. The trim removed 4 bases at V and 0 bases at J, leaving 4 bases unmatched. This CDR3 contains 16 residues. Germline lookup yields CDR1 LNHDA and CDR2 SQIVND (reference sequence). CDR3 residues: CASSKGTSGFSYEQYF. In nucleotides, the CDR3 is TGTGCCAGTAGTAAAGGGACTAGCGGGTTCTCCTACGAGCAGTACTTC.

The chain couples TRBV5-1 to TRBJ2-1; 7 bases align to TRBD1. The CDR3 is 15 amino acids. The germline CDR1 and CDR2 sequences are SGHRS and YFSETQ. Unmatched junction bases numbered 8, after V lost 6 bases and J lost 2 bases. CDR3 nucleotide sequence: TGCGCCAGCAACCCGACAGGGTGGACCTACAATGAGCAGTTCTTC. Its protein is CASNPTGWTYNEQFF.

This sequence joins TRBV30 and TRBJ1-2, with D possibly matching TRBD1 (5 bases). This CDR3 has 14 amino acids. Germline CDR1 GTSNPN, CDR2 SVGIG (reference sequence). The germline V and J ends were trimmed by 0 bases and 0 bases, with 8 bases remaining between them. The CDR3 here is CAWSVGVTNYGYTF. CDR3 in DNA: TGTGCCTGGAGTGTAGGGGTTACTAACTATGGCTACACCTTC.

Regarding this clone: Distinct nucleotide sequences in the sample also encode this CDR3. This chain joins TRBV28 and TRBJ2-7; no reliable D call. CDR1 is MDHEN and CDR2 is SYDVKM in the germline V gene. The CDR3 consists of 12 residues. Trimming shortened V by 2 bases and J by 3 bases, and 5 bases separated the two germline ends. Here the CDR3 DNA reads TGTGCCAGCAGTTTAGGAAGCTACGAGCAGTACTTC. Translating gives CASSLGSYEQYF.

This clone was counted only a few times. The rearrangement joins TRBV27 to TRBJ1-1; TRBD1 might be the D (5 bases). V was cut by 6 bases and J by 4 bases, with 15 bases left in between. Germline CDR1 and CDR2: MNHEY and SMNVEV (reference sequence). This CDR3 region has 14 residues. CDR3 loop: CASSQTGARTEAFF. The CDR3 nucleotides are TGTGCCAGCAGCCAGACCGGGGCTCGCACTGAAGCTTTCTTT.

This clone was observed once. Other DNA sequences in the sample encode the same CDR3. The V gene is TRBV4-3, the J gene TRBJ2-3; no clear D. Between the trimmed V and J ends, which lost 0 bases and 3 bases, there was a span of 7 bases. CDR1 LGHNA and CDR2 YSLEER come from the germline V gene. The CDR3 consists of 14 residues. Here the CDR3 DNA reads TGCGCCAGCAGCCAAGACGTCAGAACAGATACGCAGTATTTT. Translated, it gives CASSQDVRTDTQYF.

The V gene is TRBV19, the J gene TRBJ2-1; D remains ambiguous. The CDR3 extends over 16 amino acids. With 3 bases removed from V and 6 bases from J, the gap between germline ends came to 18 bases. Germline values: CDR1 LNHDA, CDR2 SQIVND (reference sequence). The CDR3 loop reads CASSILGGYRSNEQFF. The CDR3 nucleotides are TGTGCCAGTAGTATCCTGGGTGGTTATCGTTCCAATGAGCAGTTCTTC.

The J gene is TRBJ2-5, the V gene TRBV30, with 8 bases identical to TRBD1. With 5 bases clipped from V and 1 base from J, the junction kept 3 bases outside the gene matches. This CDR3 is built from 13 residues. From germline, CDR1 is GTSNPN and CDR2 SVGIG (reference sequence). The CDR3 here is CAWLDRGQETQYF. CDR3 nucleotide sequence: TGTGCCTGGCTAGACAGGGGCCAAGAGACCCAGTACTTC.

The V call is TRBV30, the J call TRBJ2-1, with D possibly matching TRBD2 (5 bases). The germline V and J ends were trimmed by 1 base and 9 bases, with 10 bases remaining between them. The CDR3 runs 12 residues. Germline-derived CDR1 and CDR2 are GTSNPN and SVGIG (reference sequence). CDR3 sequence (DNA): TGTGCCTGGAGTGCACTAGGCGGTGAGCAGTTCTTC. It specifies CAWSALGGEQFF.

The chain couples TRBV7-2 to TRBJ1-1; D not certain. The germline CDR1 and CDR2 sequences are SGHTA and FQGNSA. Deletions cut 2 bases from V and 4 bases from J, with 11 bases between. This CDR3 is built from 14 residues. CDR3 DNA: TGTGCCAGCAGCTTACAACGGGTGGGCACTGAAGCTTTCTTT. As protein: CASSLQRVGTEAFF.

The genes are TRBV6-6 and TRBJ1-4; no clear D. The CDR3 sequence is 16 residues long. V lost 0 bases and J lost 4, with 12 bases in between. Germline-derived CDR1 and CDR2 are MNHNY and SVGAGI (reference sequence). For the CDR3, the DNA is TGTGCCAGCAGTTACTCGTCGGCAGCCTATAATGAAAAACTGTTTTTT. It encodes CASSYSSAAYNEKLFF.

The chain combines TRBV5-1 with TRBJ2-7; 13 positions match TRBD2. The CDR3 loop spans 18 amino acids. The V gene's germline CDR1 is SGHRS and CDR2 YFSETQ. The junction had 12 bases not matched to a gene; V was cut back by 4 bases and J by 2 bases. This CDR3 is CASSNPGLAGLTAYEQYF. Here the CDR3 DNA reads TGCGCCAGCAGCAACCCGGGACTAGCGGGACTGACCGCCTACGAGCAGTACTTC.

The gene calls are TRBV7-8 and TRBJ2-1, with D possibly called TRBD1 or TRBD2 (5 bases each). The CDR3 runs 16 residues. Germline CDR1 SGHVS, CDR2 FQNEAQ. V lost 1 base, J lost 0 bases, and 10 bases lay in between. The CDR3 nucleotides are TGTGCCAGCAGCTTAGTGGGGGAGAGCTCCTACAATGAGCAGTTCTTC. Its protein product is CASSLVGESSYNEQFF.

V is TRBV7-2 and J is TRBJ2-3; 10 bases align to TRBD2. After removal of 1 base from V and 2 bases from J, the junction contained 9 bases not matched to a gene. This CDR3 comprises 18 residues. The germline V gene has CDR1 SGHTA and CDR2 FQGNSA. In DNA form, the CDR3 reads TGTGCCAGCAGCTTAGGGAGGCTAGCGGGAGTAGTCACAGATACGCAGTATTTT. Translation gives CASSLGRLAGVVTDTQYF.

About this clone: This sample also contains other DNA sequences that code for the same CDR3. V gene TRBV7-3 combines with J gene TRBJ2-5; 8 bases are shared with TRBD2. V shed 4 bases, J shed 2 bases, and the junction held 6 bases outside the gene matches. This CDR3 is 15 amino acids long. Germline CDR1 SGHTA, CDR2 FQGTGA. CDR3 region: CASSSGSGSQETQYF. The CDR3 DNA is TGTGCCAGCAGCTCGGGCAGCGGGAGTCAAGAGACCCAGTACTTC.

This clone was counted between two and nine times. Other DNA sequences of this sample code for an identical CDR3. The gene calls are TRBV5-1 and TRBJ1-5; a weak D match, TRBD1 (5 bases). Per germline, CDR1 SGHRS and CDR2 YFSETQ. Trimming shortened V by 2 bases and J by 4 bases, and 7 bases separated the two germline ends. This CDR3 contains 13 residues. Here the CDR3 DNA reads TGCGCCAGCAGCTTTGGGGGGAATCAGCCCCAGCATTTT. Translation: CASSFGGNQPQHF.

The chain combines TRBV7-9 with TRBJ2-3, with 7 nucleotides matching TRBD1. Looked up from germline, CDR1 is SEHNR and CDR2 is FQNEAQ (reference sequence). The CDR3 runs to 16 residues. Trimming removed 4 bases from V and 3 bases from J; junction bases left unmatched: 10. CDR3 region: CASSSLRGQTTDTQYF. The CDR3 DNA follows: TGTGCCAGCAGCTCCCTACGGGGACAGACAACAGATACGCAGTATTTT. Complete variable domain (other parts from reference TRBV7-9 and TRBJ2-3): DTGVSQNPRHKITKRGQNVTFRCDPISEHNRLYWYRQTLGQGPEFLTYFQNEAQLEKSRLLSDRFSAERPKGSFSTLEIQRTEQGDSAMYLCASSSLRGQTTDTQYFGPGTRLTVL.

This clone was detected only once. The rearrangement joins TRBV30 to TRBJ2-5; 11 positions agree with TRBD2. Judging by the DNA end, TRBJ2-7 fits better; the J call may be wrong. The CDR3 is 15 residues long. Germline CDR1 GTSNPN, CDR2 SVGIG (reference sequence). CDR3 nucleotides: TGTGCCTGGAGTGTACGGCTAGCGGGAGGCTACGAGCAGTACTTC. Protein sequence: CAWSVRLAGGYEQYF.

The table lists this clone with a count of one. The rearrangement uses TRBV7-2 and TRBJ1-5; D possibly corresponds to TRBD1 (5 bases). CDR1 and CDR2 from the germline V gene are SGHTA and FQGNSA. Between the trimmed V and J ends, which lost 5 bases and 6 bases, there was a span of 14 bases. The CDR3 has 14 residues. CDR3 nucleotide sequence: TGTGCCAGCAGCCTACGCGACAGTGTTCAGCCCCAGCATTTT. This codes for CASSLRDSVQPQHF.

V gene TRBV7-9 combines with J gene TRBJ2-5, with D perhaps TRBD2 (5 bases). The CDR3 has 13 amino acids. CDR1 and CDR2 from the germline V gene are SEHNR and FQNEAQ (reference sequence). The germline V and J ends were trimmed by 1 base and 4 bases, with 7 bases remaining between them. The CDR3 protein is CASSLGGIETQYF. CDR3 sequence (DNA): TGTGCCAGCAGCTTAGGAGGGATAGAGACCCAGTACTTC.

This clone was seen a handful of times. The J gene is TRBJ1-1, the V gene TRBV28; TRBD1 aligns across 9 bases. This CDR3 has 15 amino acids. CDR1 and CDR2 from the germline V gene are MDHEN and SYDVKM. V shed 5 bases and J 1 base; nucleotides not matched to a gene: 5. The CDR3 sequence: CASSRGDRENTEAFF. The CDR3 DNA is TGTGCCAGCAGTCGAGGGGACAGGGAGAACACTGAAGCTTTCTTT.

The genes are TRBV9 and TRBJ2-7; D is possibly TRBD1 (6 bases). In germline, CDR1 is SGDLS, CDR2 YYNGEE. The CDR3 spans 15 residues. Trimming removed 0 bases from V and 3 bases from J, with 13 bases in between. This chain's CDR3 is CASSVDAGAIYEQYF. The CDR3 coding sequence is TGTGCCAGCAGCGTAGACGCAGGGGCGATCTACGAGCAGTACTTC.